This T cell receptor (beta chain) was found in a study of blood T cell repertoires in COVID-19. Study details: Some COVID-19 samples were acute and others convalescent; all came from the United States, Italy and Spain.

This CDR3 has 15 residues. V shed 6 bases and J 0 bases; nucleotides not matched to a gene: 7. Germline V gives CDR1 MNHEY, CDR2 SVGAGI. This clone was found a few times. TCRdb keeps only in-frame clones here, not all; method: immunoSEQ multiplex PCR. Among about 150,000 clones listed, roughly 83% were seen once. This sequence joins TRBV6-5 and TRBJ2-7; 8 nucleotides align to TRBD2. Sequenced input: peripheral blood. The receptor was derived from a woman in her sixties or seventies with acute or convalescent COVID-19. The CDR3 DNA is TGTGCCAGCAGGCTAAGCGGGGGCCCCTCCTACGAGCAGTACTTC. This translates into CASRLSGGPSYEQYF.